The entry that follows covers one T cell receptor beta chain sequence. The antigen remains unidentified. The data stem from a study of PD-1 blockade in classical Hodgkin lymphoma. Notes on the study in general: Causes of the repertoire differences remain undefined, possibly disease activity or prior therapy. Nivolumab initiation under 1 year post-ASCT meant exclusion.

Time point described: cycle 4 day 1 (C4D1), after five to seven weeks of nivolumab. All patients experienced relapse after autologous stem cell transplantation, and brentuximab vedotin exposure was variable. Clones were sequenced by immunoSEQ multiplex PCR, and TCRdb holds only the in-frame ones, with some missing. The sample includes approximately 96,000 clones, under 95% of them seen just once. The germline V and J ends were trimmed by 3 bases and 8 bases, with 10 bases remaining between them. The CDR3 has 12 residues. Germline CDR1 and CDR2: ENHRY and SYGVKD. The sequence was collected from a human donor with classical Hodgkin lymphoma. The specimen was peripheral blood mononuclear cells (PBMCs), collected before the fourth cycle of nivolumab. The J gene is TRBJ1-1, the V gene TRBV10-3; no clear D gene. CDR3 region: CAISEGAGEAFF. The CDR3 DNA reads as TGTGCCATCAGTGAAGGAGCTGGGGAAGCTTTCTTT.